This T cell receptor (beta chain) is from a study of blood T cell repertoires in COVID-19. Study overall: The analysed material was cDNA or gDNA that came from T cells, B-cell-depleted T cells, or PBMCs.

Germline CDR1 and CDR2: SGDLS and YYNGEE. This CDR3 spans 16 amino acids. V lost 2 bases to trimming and J lost 6 bases; unmatched junction nucleotides: 12. The repertoire was sequenced with immunoSEQ multiplex PCR; TCRdb's copy has only in-frame clones and lacks some. Here the sample spans roughly 97,000 clones, approximately 89% being singletons. This chain uses TRBV9 with TRBJ1-2, with 8 bases that match TRBD1. The receptor's source is a human donor in a cohort sampled during active COVID-19. The material sequenced was peripheral blood. The chain's CDR3 is CASSVPSTGGKDGYTF. The CDR3, as DNA: TGTGCCAGCAGCGTCCCCAGTACAGGGGGAAAGGATGGCTACACCTTC.